The 29 T cell receptor beta chains given below trace back to one sample, sequenced in a study of blood T cell repertoires in COVID-19. Sequenced by immunoSEQ multiplex PCR; TCRdb stores in-frame clones only, minus some. The repertoire holds 250,000 to 350,000 clones, with 89% as singletons. Sequenced material: peripheral blood. These receptor sequences come from a woman between 35 and 50 years old who had recovered from COVID-19.

Only one count was recorded for this clone. The genes are TRBV4-1 and TRBJ2-7; TRBD1 agrees at 7 bases. The germline V gene encodes CDR1 MGHRA and CDR2 YSYEKL. The CDR3 length is 15 residues. After removal of 4 bases from V and 2 bases from J, the junction contained 8 bases not matched to a gene. The CDR3 nucleotides are TGCGCCAGCAGCCGGGTCGGACAGGCCGCCTACGAGCAGTACTTC. It codes for CASSRVGQAAYEQYF.

J is TRBJ2-6 and V is TRBV3-1 (or the pseudogene TRBV3-2); a possible D gene is TRBD2 (5 bases). This CDR3 is 17 amino acids long. V dropped 4 bases and J dropped 4 bases, with 17 bases sitting between them. Germline values: CDR1 LGHDT, CDR2 YNNKEL (reference sequence). The CDR3 DNA is TGTGCCAGCAGCCGCCCGAGGACTGGGCGAGGGGCCAACGTCCTGACTTTC. It specifies CASSRPRTGRGANVLTF.

The chain combines TRBV24-1 with TRBJ2-7, with D possibly being TRBD1 (6 bases). V lost 5 bases and J 5 bases, leaving 15 bases between the germline ends. This CDR3 spans 14 amino acids. Germline V gene data show CDR1 as KGHDR and CDR2 as SFDVKD. This chain's CDR3 is CATSGTEAFDEQYF. The DNA of the CDR3 is TGTGCCACCAGTGGGACAGAGGCATTCGACGAGCAGTACTTC.

The V call is TRBV30, the J call TRBJ1-1; 8 bases are a match to TRBD1. Germline V gene lookup returns CDR1 GTSNPN and CDR2 SVGIG (reference sequence). This CDR3 region has 13 residues. The trim removed 8 bases at V and 4 bases at J, leaving 9 bases unmatched. CDR3 region: CARTGGSVTEAFF. In DNA form, the CDR3 reads TGTGCCCGAACAGGGGGAAGTGTCACTGAAGCTTTCTTT.

This chain's CDR3 is CASSSDNSGANVLTF. CDR3 sequence (DNA): TGCGCCAGCAGCTCAGACAACTCTGGGGCCAACGTCCTGACTTTC. V is TRBV5-1 and J is TRBJ2-6; no clear D gene. CDR3 size: 15 residues. V was clipped by 3 bases and J by 0 bases, with 7 bases between them. Germline CDR1 and CDR2: SGHRS and YFSETQ.

The chain uses TRBV10-3 and TRBJ1-6; TRBD1 aligns across 9 bases. The CDR3 length is 13 residues. Losses at the gene ends were 6 bases for V and 7 bases for J; bases not matched to a gene: 1. Germline V gene data show CDR1 as ENHRY and CDR2 as SYGVKD. CDR3 bases: TGTGCCATCAGCGGACAGGGGAATTCACCCCTCCACTTT. Translation gives CAISGQGNSPLHF.

This chain joins TRBV18 and TRBJ2-7, with unresolved D. CDR3 length equals 13 residues. The V gene lost 4 bases and the J gene lost 2 bases, with 9 bases spanning the gap. Germline V CDR1 and CDR2: KGHSH, LQKENI. The CDR3 nucleotides are TGTGCCAGCTCACGTGACATGGCCTACGAGCAGTACTTC. Residues: CASSRDMAYEQYF.

This clone has just a few counts. The gene calls are TRBV11-3 and TRBJ2-5; TRBD2 matches 11 bases. J was trimmed by 4 bases and V by 5 bases; bases with no gene match: 3. CDR3 length equals 14 residues. The germline V gene has CDR1 SGHNT and CDR2 YENEEA. The chain's CDR3 is CASSDGLAGETQYF. As DNA, the CDR3 is TGTGCCAGCAGCGACGGACTAGCGGGAGAGACCCAGTACTTC. The entire variable domain, with the rest obtained from reference TRBV11-3 and TRBJ2-5, is as follows: EAGVVQSPRYKIIEKKQPVAFWCNPISGHNTLYWYLQNLGQGPELLIRYENEEAVDDSQLPKDRFSAERLKGVDSTLKIQPAELGDSAVYLCASSDGLAGETQYFGPGTRLLVL.

The CDR3 sequence: CASSQRWGGEQYF. CDR3 DNA: TGTGCCAGCAGCCAAAGATGGGGGGGCGAGCAGTACTTC. The chain links TRBV3-1 (or the pseudogene TRBV3-2) to TRBJ2-7, with 7 nucleotides matching TRBD2. J lost 6 bases, V lost 2 bases, and 4 bases had no gene match. Germline CDR1 and CDR2: LGHDT and YNNKEL (reference sequence). The CDR3 spans 13 residues.

The chain employs TRBV11-2 and TRBJ2-2; D might be TRBD2 (6 bases). V dropped 5 bases and J dropped 2 bases, with 18 bases sitting between them. From germline, CDR1 is SGHAT and CDR2 FQNNGV. There are 17 residues in the CDR3. The CDR3 nucleotides are TGTGCCAGCAGCCCGACGGCGGGGACTTTCAACACCGGGGAGCTGTTTTTT. This encodes CASSPTAGTFNTGELFF.

In nucleotides, the CDR3 is TGTGCCAGCAGGGCTCTAGGCTCCGTCGGCCAAGAGACCCAGTACTTC. As protein: CASRALGSVGQETQYF. The chain is built from TRBV3-1 (or the pseudogene TRBV3-2) and TRBJ2-5; no firm D call. The CDR3 covers 16 residues. Germline loops: CDR1 LGHDT, CDR2 YNNKEL (reference sequence). V lost 6 bases and J 1 base, leaving 18 bases between the germline ends.

J is TRBJ2-7 and V is TRBV13; D is possibly TRBD2 (6 bases). The CDR3 loop spans 17 amino acids. The V and J ends lost 5 bases and 10 bases respectively, with 30 bases between them. CDR1 is PRHDT and CDR2 is FYEKMQ in the germline V gene (reference sequence). The CDR3 region is CASSPRGTASTQTTQYF. CDR3 nucleotide sequence: TGTGCCAGCAGCCCCCGCGGGACGGCTTCTACCCAGACGACTCAGTACTTC.

The chain recombines TRBV18 with TRBJ2-5; 9 nucleotides align to TRBD2. Trimming removed 3 bases from V and 1 base from J; junction bases left unmatched: 6. The V gene's germline CDR1 is KGHSH and CDR2 LQKENI. CDR3 size: 16 residues. The CDR3 is CASSPEASGTQETQYF. CDR3 in DNA: TGTGCCAGCTCACCGGAGGCTAGCGGGACCCAAGAGACCCAGTACTTC.

Note on this clone: This sample also contains other DNA sequences that code for the same CDR3. The genes are TRBV9 and TRBJ2-3; 7 bases fit TRBD2. The CDR3 loop spans 16 amino acids. CDR1 SGDLS and CDR2 YYNGEE come from the germline V gene. Trimming took 0 bases from V and 0 from J; bases not matched to a gene: 4. The CDR3 nucleotides read TGTGCCAGCAGCGTAGGTAGTAGCGGGAGCACAGATACGCAGTATTTT. Protein sequence: CASSVGSSGSTDTQYF.

This clone was seen ten or more times. The chain recombines TRBV6-6 with TRBJ2-2; the match to TRBD1 covers 9 bases. J gave up 2 bases and V 5 bases, and 3 bases lay outside the gene matches. The CDR3 is 15 amino acids. The V gene's germline CDR1 is MNHNY and CDR2 SVGAGI (reference sequence). Here the CDR3 DNA reads TGTGCCAGCAGTCAGACAGGGGGTAACACCGGGGAGCTGTTTTTT. Translated: CASSQTGGNTGELFF.

This chain links TRBV10-3 with TRBJ2-3; tentative D call: TRBD2 (6 bases). V lost 8 bases and J 4 bases, leaving 16 bases between the germline ends. Germline values: CDR1 ENHRY, CDR2 SYGVKD. The CDR3 runs 14 residues. The CDR3 is CAIATRSLSDTQYF. CDR3 DNA: TGTGCCATCGCGACTAGGTCCCTCTCAGATACGCAGTATTTT.

The J gene is TRBJ2-1, the V gene TRBV7-7; 8 bases match TRBD2. Germline V lookup: CDR1 SSHAT, CDR2 FNYEAQ (reference sequence). J lost 9 bases, V lost 3 bases, and 13 bases had no gene match. This CDR3 contains 16 residues. For the CDR3, the DNA is TGTGCCAGCAGCTTCAGGTCCAGCGGGAGCGGTAGTGAGCAGTTCTTC. It yields the protein CASSFRSSGSGSEQFF.

The table lists this clone with a few counts. The genes are TRBV28 and TRBJ1-3; no clear D. This CDR3 comprises 15 residues. Germline CDR1 reads MDHEN; CDR2 reads SYDVKM. V was clipped by 2 bases and J by 0 bases, with 8 bases between them. CDR3 region: CASSLLVNSGNTIYF. The DNA of the CDR3 is TGTGCCAGCAGTTTACTAGTTAACTCTGGAAACACCATATATTTT. The variable domain in full, completed from reference TRBV28 and TRBJ1-3, reads DVKVTQSSRYLVKRTGEKVFLECVQDMDHENMFWYRQDPGLGLRLIYFSYDVKMKEKGDIPEGYSVSREKKERFSLILESASTNQTSMYLCASSLLVNSGNTIYFGEGSWLTVV.

V usage is TRBV18 and J usage is TRBJ1-1, with 9 bases identical to TRBD1. Germline lookup yields CDR1 KGHSH and CDR2 LQKENI. CDR3 length: 13 amino acids. Trimming cost V 5 bases and J 4 bases; bases outside gene matches: 2. The CDR3 region is CASSEDRGTEAFF. The DNA for the CDR3 is TGTGCCAGCTCAGAGGACAGGGGCACTGAAGCTTTCTTT.

This sequence joins TRBV6-5 and TRBJ1-6; 8 positions match TRBD1. This CDR3 region has 14 residues. The germline V gene has CDR1 MNHEY and CDR2 SVGAGI. Germline trimming cut 6 bases from V and 7 bases from J; bases unmatched to any gene: 5. CDR3 nucleotides: TGTGCCAGCAGGGCGGACAGGGTAAATTCACCCCTCCACTTT. This gives the protein CASRADRVNSPLHF.

This chain links TRBV4-2 with TRBJ2-2; D might be TRBD2 (6 bases). In germline, CDR1 is LGHNA, CDR2 YNFKEQ. Trimming stripped 0 bases from V and 5 bases from J, with 13 bases between. There are 16 residues in the CDR3. Here the CDR3 DNA reads TGTGCCAGCAGCCAAGATCATGGGGGGAGGACCGGGGAGCTGTTTTTT. Its protein is CASSQDHGGRTGELFF.

The chain is built from TRBV6-1 and TRBJ2-5, with 13 bases that match TRBD2. CDR3 size: 16 residues. Unmatched junction bases numbered 5, after V lost 3 bases and J lost 4 bases. Germline V CDR1 and CDR2: MNHNS, SASEGT. CDR3 sequence (DNA): TGTGCCAGCAGTGATTTAACTAGCGGGAGGGGAGAGACCCAGTACTTC. Its translation: CASSDLTSGRGETQYF.

V and J are TRBV27 and TRBJ1-1; D is perhaps TRBD1 (5 bases). The CDR3 has 13 residues. Germline CDR1 and CDR2: MNHEY and SMNVEV (reference sequence). Deletions cut 5 bases from V and 4 bases from J, with 11 bases between. DNA for the CDR3: TGTGCCAGCAGTCAAGGCAGGGTCACTGAAGCTTTCTTT. Translating gives CASSQGRVTEAFF.

The chain links TRBV4-1 to TRBJ2-1, with TRBD1 matching over 9 bases. The V gene end was trimmed by 3 bases and the J gene end by 10 bases; junction bases not matched to a gene: 10. CDR1 and CDR2 from the germline V gene are MGHRA and YSYEKL. The CDR3 is made up of 15 amino acids. CDR3 coding DNA: TGCGCCAGCAGCCATCCCAGACAGGGGGGCGGGGAGCAGTTCTTC. Translation gives CASSHPRQGGGEQFF.

The chain joins TRBV7-2 to TRBJ2-1; 7 nucleotides match TRBD1. CDR3 size: 19 residues. Germline V gene lookup returns CDR1 SGHTA and CDR2 FQGNSA. V shed 3 bases and J 0 bases; nucleotides not matched to a gene: 14. The DNA of the CDR3 is TGTGCCAGCAGCTTTTCAGGGGGACGCCATCTCGCCTCCTACAATGAGCAGTTCTTC. This gives the protein CASSFSGGRHLASYNEQFF.

This clone was found a few times. The CDR3 reads CASSPTDGRNSPLHF. The CDR3 DNA is TGTGCCAGTAGTCCCACGGACGGGAGGAATTCACCCCTCCACTTT. The rearrangement links TRBV19 to TRBJ1-6, with D unclear. The CDR3 totals 15 residues. With 5 bases removed from V and 7 bases from J, the gap between germline ends came to 15 bases. Per germline, CDR1 LNHDA and CDR2 SQIVND (reference sequence).

This sequence joins TRBV3-1 (or the pseudogene TRBV3-2) and TRBJ1-3; D not resolved. Germline values: CDR1 LGHDT, CDR2 YNNKEL (reference sequence). V was clipped by 0 bases and J by 4 bases, with 10 bases between them. The CDR3 extends over 15 amino acids. The CDR3 protein is CASSQDWRMGNTIYF. DNA of the CDR3: TGTGCCAGCAGCCAAGATTGGCGGATGGGAAACACCATATATTTT.

V gene TRBV28 combines with J gene TRBJ2-3, with TRBD2 as a possible D gene (5 bases). CDR3 length: 18 amino acids. Trimming removed 4 bases at V and 4 bases at J, with 24 bases between. The germline gives CDR1 MDHEN, CDR2 SYDVKM. This chain's CDR3 is CASSYGRAERMMADTQYF. In DNA form, the CDR3 reads TGTGCCAGCAGTTACGGACGGGCTGAGCGGATGATGGCAGATACGCAGTATTTT. Full variable domain (remainder filled in from reference TRBV28 and TRBJ2-3): DVKVTQSSRYLVKRTGEKVFLECVQDMDHENMFWYRQDPGLGLRLIYFSYDVKMKEKGDIPEGYSVSREKKERFSLILESASTNQTSMYLCASSYGRAERMMADTQYFGPGTRLTVL.

The chain combines TRBV5-4 with TRBJ2-5, with 8 bases fitting TRBD2. CDR3 length: 16 residues. Germline-derived CDR1 and CDR2 are SGHNT and YYREEE (reference sequence). Trimming removed 0 bases from V and 2 bases from J; junction bases left unmatched: 6. CDR3 bases: TGTGCCAGCAGCTTGGTTGCCGGGAGGGGGCAAGAGACCCAGTACTTC. Translation: CASSLVAGRGQETQYF.